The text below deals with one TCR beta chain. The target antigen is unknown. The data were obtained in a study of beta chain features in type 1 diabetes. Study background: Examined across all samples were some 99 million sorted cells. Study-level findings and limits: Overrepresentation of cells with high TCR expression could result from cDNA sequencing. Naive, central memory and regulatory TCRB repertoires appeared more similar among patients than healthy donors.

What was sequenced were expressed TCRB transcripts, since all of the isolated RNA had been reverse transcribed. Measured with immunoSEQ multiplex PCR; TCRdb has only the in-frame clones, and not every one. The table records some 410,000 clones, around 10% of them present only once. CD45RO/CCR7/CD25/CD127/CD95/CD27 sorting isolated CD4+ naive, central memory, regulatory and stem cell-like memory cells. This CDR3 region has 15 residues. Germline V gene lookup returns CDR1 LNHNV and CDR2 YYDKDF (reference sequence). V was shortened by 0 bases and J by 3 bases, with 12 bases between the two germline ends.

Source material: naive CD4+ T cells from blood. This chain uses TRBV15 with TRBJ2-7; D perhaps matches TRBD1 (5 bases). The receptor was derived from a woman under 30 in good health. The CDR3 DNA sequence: TGTGCCACCAGCAGAGATTATAACAGGTACTACGAGCAGTACGTC. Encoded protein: CATSRDYNRYYEQYV.